The 28 T cell receptor beta chains below were found in one sample sequenced in a study of blood T cell repertoires in COVID-19. Profiled with immunoSEQ multiplex PCR; TCRdb holds only in-frame clones, not every one. Seen here are tens of thousands of clones, approximately 83% observed once, and the top ten hold less than 8%. Sequenced: peripheral blood. Source of these receptors: a woman in her fifties or sixties with acute or convalescent COVID-19.

The chain combines TRBV4-1 with TRBJ2-1; TRBD2 matches at 7 bases. Germline V gene data show CDR1 as MGHRA and CDR2 as YSYEKL. Trimming removed 0 bases from V and 5 bases from J; junction bases left unmatched: 7. This CDR3 has 16 residues. CDR3 sequence reads: CASSQDWGGYDNEQFF. Written as DNA, the CDR3 is TGCGCCAGCAGCCAAGATTGGGGGGGGTATGACAATGAGCAGTTCTTC.

The chain is built from TRBV15 and TRBJ1-2; perhaps TRBD1 as D (6 bases). Trimming removed 5 bases at V and 5 bases at J, with 18 bases between. Germline-derived CDR1 and CDR2 are LNHNV and YYDKDF (reference sequence). The CDR3 runs to 15 residues. CDR3 bases: TGTGCCACCAGCGGTGGACAGCAAGAAAAGTATGGCTACACCTTC. It yields the protein CATSGGQQEKYGYTF.

The chain joins TRBV24-1 to TRBJ2-1; the D gene is possibly TRBD1 (5 bases). CDR1 is KGHDR, CDR2 SFDVKD, per germline. The germline V and J ends were trimmed by 3 bases and 12 bases, with 17 bases remaining between them. The CDR3 is 14 residues long. The CDR3 sequence: CATSDPSGQGLQFF. The CDR3 DNA follows: TGTGCCACCAGTGATCCCTCAGGTCAGGGTTTGCAGTTCTTC.

Details on this clone: The DNA is omitted, as the CDR3 cannot be located on it reliably, and the CDR3 follows TCRdb's listing. V and J are TRBV4-2 and TRBJ2-7; the D call of TRBD1 is as the table states it, not checked on the DNA. The CDR3 is 19 amino acids long, termini counted. Germline CDR1 is LGHNA and CDR2 is YNFKEQ. CDR3 sequence: CASSQDFSLWTSSAYEQYF.

The rearrangement uses TRBV30 and TRBJ1-6; tentatively, D is TRBD1 (5 bases). Per germline, CDR1 GTSNPN and CDR2 SVGIG (reference sequence). V lost 5 bases and J 10 bases, leaving 15 bases between the germline ends. There are 13 residues in the CDR3. CDR3 nucleotides: TGTGCCTGGGCTGGACCGAGACAGTCACCCCTCCACTTT. Residues: CAWAGPRQSPLHF.

The J gene is TRBJ1-4, the V gene TRBV29-1; D possibly corresponds to TRBD1 (5 bases). Trimming took off 6 bases at V and 2 bases at J, with 10 bases between the two ends. The CDR3 sequence is 13 residues long. In germline, CDR1 is SQVTM, CDR2 ANQGSEA. DNA for the CDR3: TGCAGCGTAGGTCGGGGGACTAATGAAAAACTGTTTTTT. Its protein is CSVGRGTNEKLFF.

This rearrangement joins TRBV5-1 to TRBJ2-3; 15 nucleotides agree with TRBD2. In germline, CDR1 is SGHRS, CDR2 YFSETQ. CDR3 length equals 18 residues. The junction had 7 bases not matched to a gene; V was cut back by 4 bases and J by 1 base. CDR3 bases: TGCGCCAGCAGCGCCGGACTAGCGGGGGGGCGCGGCACAGATACGCAGTATTTT. Protein sequence: CASSAGLAGGRGTDTQYF. Full variable domain (missing parts from reference TRBV5-1 and TRBJ2-3): KAGVTQTPRYLIKTRGQQVTLSCSPISGHRSVSWYQQTPGQGLQFLFEYFSETQRNKGNFPGRFSGRQFSNSRSEMNVSTLELGDSALYLCASSAGLAGGRGTDTQYFGPGTRLTVL.

The chain links TRBV9 to TRBJ2-3; a possible D gene is TRBD1 (6 bases). V was trimmed by 6 bases and J by 3 bases, leaving 14 bases between them. The germline V gene encodes CDR1 SGDLS and CDR2 YYNGEE. The CDR3 extends over 14 amino acids. The CDR3 sequence: CASNRDQPTDTQYF. CDR3 DNA sequence: TGTGCCAGCAACAGGGATCAGCCAACAGATACGCAGTATTTT.

The V and J genes are TRBV7-9 and TRBJ1-4, with TRBD1 matching over 12 bases. Trimming cost V 5 bases and J 8 bases; bases outside gene matches: 6. Germline CDR1 SEHNR, CDR2 FQNEAQ (reference sequence). CDR3 size: 15 residues. CDR3 DNA: TGTGCCAGCAGCCGTGCCGGGACAGGGGGCGAAAAACTGTTTTTT. It translates to CASSRAGTGGEKLFF. Using reference TRBV7-9 and TRBJ1-4 for the parts outside the CDR3, the full variable domain is DTGVSQNPRHKITKRGQNVTFRCDPISEHNRLYWYRQTLGQGPEFLTYFQNEAQLEKSRLLSDRFSAERPKGSFSTLEIQRTEQGDSAMYLCASSRAGTGGEKLFFGSGTQLSVL.

The chain carries TRBV7-2 and TRBJ2-2; 8 bases fit TRBD2. Germline trimming cut 3 bases from V and 5 bases from J; bases unmatched to any gene: 8. The CDR3 consists of 16 residues. Germline loops: CDR1 SGHTA, CDR2 FQGNSA. The CDR3 sequence: CASSFSGAFRTGELFF. In DNA, the CDR3 is TGTGCCAGCAGCTTTAGCGGGGCCTTTAGGACCGGGGAGCTGTTTTTT.

A single count supports this clone. The chain recombines TRBV7-9 with TRBJ1-1; TRBD1 might be the D (5 bases). V dropped 1 base and J dropped 0 bases, with 9 bases sitting between them. The germline gives CDR1 SEHNR, CDR2 FQNEAQ (reference sequence). The CDR3 runs to 15 residues. CDR3 residues: CASSLVQGVNTEAFF. The CDR3, as DNA: TGTGCCAGCAGCTTAGTACAAGGGGTGAACACTGAAGCTTTCTTT.

The V gene is TRBV12-3 or TRBV12-4, the J gene TRBJ2-7; unclear D gene. The CDR3 sequence is 12 residues long. V was trimmed by 1 base and J by 3 bases, leaving 4 bases between them. This CDR3 is CASSLVNYEQYF. The CDR3 coding sequence is TGTGCCAGCAGTTTAGTCAACTACGAGCAGTACTTC.

The chain links TRBV19 to TRBJ1-2; 7 bases line up with TRBD1. The V gene end was trimmed by 2 bases and the J gene end by 6 bases; junction bases not matched to a gene: 3. The CDR3 has 13 amino acids. In germline, CDR1 is LNHDA, CDR2 SQIVND (reference sequence). CDR3 coding DNA: TGTGCCAGTAGTATAAGGCAGGGGGATGGCTACACCTTC. Protein: CASSIRQGDGYTF.

The genes are TRBV19 and TRBJ1-2; no definite D call. This CDR3 is built from 13 residues. With 3 bases removed from V and 2 bases from J, the gap between germline ends came to 7 bases. Germline CDR1 and CDR2: LNHDA and SQIVND (reference sequence). CDR3 residues: CASSIPPNYGYTF. For the CDR3, the DNA is TGTGCCAGTAGTATCCCCCCAAACTATGGCTACACCTTC.

This rearrangement joins TRBV2 to TRBJ1-2; D ambiguous. V lost 4 bases to trimming and J lost 4 bases, with 7 bases between them. The CDR3 is 12 amino acids. Per the germline V gene, CDR1 is SNHLY and CDR2 is FYNNEI. CDR3 sequence (DNA): TGTGCCAGCAGTGGACAAGTCTATGGCTACACCTTC. Its protein is CASSGQVYGYTF.

The J gene is TRBJ2-1, the V gene TRBV11-2, with TRBD2 identical over 7 bases. CDR3 length: 16 amino acids. CDR1 and CDR2 from the germline V gene are SGHAT and FQNNGV. Trimming removed 4 bases from V and 0 bases from J; junction bases left unmatched: 6. This chain's CDR3 is CASSSLGGGSYNEQFF. The CDR3 DNA follows: TGTGCCAGCAGCTCCCTCGGCGGGGGCTCCTACAATGAGCAGTTCTTC.

The rearrangement uses TRBV18 and TRBJ2-3; D perhaps matches TRBD1 (6 bases). Germline assignment: CDR1 KGHSH and CDR2 LQKENI. The V end was cut by 5 bases, the J end by 3 bases, with 12 bases between. The CDR3 is 14 residues long. CDR3 in amino acids: CASSARQATDTQYF. As DNA, the CDR3 is TGTGCCAGCTCAGCTCGACAGGCGACAGATACGCAGTATTTT. The whole variable domain, filled in from reference TRBV18 and TRBJ2-3, reads NAGVMQNPRHLVRRRGQEARLRCSPMKGHSHVYWYRQLPEEGLKFMVYLQKENIIDESGMPKERFSAEFPKEGPSILRIQQVVRGDSAAYFCASSARQATDTQYFGPGTRLTVL.

The chain couples TRBV2 to TRBJ2-1, with 8 bases matching TRBD2. V was clipped by 8 bases and J by 2 bases; unmatched bases: 5. Germline V gene lookup returns CDR1 SNHLY and CDR2 FYNNEI. The CDR3 contains 14 residues. The CDR3 coding sequence is TGTGCCAGCCGCCTCGGGGGGGCCTACAATGAGCAGTTCTTC. It yields the protein CASRLGGAYNEQFF.

The rearrangement uses TRBV7-9 and TRBJ1-1; TRBD1 is a possible D gene (6 bases). The V gene's germline CDR1 is SEHNR and CDR2 FQNEAQ (reference sequence). Trimming took 4 bases from V and 0 from J, leaving 9 bases between them. CDR3 length equals 14 residues. The CDR3 sequence: CASSYRAMNTEAFF. Here the CDR3 DNA reads TGTGCCAGCAGCTACAGGGCCATGAACACTGAAGCTTTCTTT.

V and J are TRBV12-3 or TRBV12-4 and TRBJ1-1; tentatively, D is TRBD1 (6 bases). CDR3 length: 12 residues. V dropped 6 bases and J dropped 11 bases, with 16 bases sitting between them. The CDR3 DNA reads TGTGCCAGCAGCCCTGGGACAAGGAGCGCTTTCTTT. Its protein is CASSPGTRSAFF.

In DNA, the CDR3 is TGCGCCAGCAGTGAGCGGCAGGGGTATGGCTACACCTTC. Translated, it gives CASSERQGYGYTF. V and J are TRBV10-1 and TRBJ1-2, with a tentative D call TRBD1 (6 bases). The V and J ends lost 2 bases and 5 bases respectively, with 9 bases between them. CDR1 and CDR2 from the germline V gene are WNHNN and SYGVQD (reference sequence). CDR3 length equals 13 residues.

The chain uses TRBV10-3 and TRBJ2-1, with D possibly being TRBD1 (5 bases). In germline, CDR1 is ENHRY, CDR2 SYGVKD. The CDR3 sequence is 18 residues long. The V gene lost 6 bases and the J gene lost 0 bases, with 21 bases spanning the gap. This chain's CDR3 is CAIRDPLDRRSSYNEQFF. As DNA, the CDR3 is TGTGCCATCAGGGACCCGCTTGACAGACGAAGCTCCTACAATGAGCAGTTCTTC.

The rearrangement joins TRBV11-2 to TRBJ1-1; D is uncertain. Per the germline V gene, CDR1 is SGHAT and CDR2 is FQNNGV. The CDR3 is 14 amino acids. V lost 2 bases, J lost 4 bases, and 11 bases lay in between. Written as DNA, the CDR3 is TGTGCCAGCAGCTTAAATGGAGGGAGCACTGAAGCTTTCTTT. This translates into CASSLNGGSTEAFF.

The chain employs TRBV11-1 and TRBJ1-1; D unclear. The CDR3 length is 13 residues. Trimming pared 5 bases from V and 4 bases from J, leaving 11 bases between. Germline assignment: CDR1 SGHAT and CDR2 FQDESV (reference sequence). CDR3 sequence reads: CASSTRRGTEAFF. The CDR3 DNA sequence: TGTGCCAGCAGCACCCGGAGAGGCACTGAAGCTTTCTTT.

A single count supports this clone. The chain uses TRBV7-6 and TRBJ2-3; 7 bases are a match to TRBD1. Germline V lookup: CDR1 SGHVS, CDR2 FNYEAQ. V lost 1 base, J lost 1 base, and 5 bases stayed unmatched. CDR3 length: 16 residues. The CDR3 region has the DNA TGTGCCAGCAGCTTAGAGGGGGCGCATGGCACAGATACGCAGTATTTT. It is translated as CASSLEGAHGTDTQYF.

This chain links TRBV7-3 with TRBJ2-2; D call uncertain. From germline, CDR1 is SGHTA and CDR2 FQGTGA. The CDR3 has 13 amino acids. V was shortened by 2 bases and J by 8 bases, with 9 bases between the two germline ends. The CDR3 is CASSLGPAGELFF. The CDR3, as DNA: TGTGCCAGCAGCTTAGGGCCTGCGGGGGAGCTGTTTTTT. The full variable domain, rest sourced from reference TRBV7-3 and TRBJ2-2, is GAGVSQTPSNKVTEKGKYVELRCDPISGHTALYWYRQSLGQGPEFLIYFQGTGAADDSGLPNDRFFAVRPEGSVSTLKIQRTERGDSAVYLCASSLGPAGELFFGEGSRLTVL.

The count of this clone is one. The rearrangement uses TRBV6-5 and TRBJ2-1; no firm D call. Trimming left V 6 bases short and J 9 bases short, with 12 bases between. This CDR3 is built from 12 residues. Germline loops: CDR1 MNHEY, CDR2 SVGAGI. Here the CDR3 reads CASSVSRGEQFF. The CDR3 coding sequence is TGTGCCAGCAGCGTCAGCCGAGGTGAGCAGTTCTTC.

This chain joins TRBV19 and TRBJ2-7; 9 bases line up with TRBD1. The trim removed 4 bases at V and 3 bases at J, leaving 7 bases unmatched. Germline V gene lookup returns CDR1 LNHDA and CDR2 SQIVND (reference sequence). The CDR3 contains 15 residues. Written as DNA, the CDR3 is TGTGCCAGTAGTAAACCGGGACAGGGAGGCTACGAGCAGTACTTC. Protein product: CASSKPGQGGYEQYF.